This T cell receptor (beta chain) came from a study of control samples from healthy donors and cancer patients. Produced via immunoSEQ multiplex PCR; TCRdb's table is partial and in-frame only. This sample has about 170,000 clones, with roughly 95% found just once. The V and J ends lost 1 base and 2 bases respectively, with 5 bases between them. The CDR3 extends over 13 amino acids. CDR1 SGHAT and CDR2 FQNNGV come from the germline V gene. The sequence was obtained from a woman aged 55-69 years in good health. Sequenced input: blood. The rearrangement joins TRBV11-2 to TRBJ2-5; D perhaps matches TRBD2 (5 bases). CDR3 in DNA: TGTGCCAGCAGCTTAGGGGAGCAAGAGACCCAGTACTTC. Protein: CASSLGEQETQYF.